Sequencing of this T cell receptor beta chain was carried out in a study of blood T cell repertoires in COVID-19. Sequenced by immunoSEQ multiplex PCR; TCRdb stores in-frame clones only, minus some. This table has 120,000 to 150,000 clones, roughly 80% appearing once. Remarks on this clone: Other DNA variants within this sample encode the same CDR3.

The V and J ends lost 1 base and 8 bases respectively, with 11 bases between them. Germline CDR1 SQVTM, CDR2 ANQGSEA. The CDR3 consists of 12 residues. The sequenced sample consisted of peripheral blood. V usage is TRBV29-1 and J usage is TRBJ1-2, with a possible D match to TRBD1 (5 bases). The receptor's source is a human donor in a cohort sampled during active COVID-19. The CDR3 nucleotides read TGCAGCGTTGAAGGGCAGGGAGGGGGCTACACCTTC. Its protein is CSVEGQGGGYTF.